This T cell receptor beta chain was obtained from a study of T-cell memory formation after mild COVID-19 (dated by TCRdb to about 2021). With regard to the full study: TCR sequence clusters from the two donors were found to be largely donor specific. In a couple of donors, T-cell clones that expanded and contracted after mild COVID-19 were followed by sequencing TCRalpha and TCRbeta repertoires longitudinally. Two young, previously healthy adult volunteers made up the cohort, one male and one female. Study-wide findings and limitations: Contracting CD4+ clones appeared mostly in the CM and EM memory subsets, whereas CD8+ clones were enriched in EMRA. Clones contracting from day 15 to 85 had balanced CD4/CD8 phenotypes, while a second wave expanding from day 15 to 37 was biased towards CD4+. SARS-CoV-2 specificity of the second-wave clones peaking on day 37 was not confirmed. Some responding clones were detected in pre-infection memory, suggesting pre-existing cross-reactive memory T cells joined the SARS-CoV-2 response. Only a couple of mild cases were covered in the study, and larger cohorts including severe cases with pre-infection samples were considered necessary.

Ficoll-Paque density gradient centrifugation was the method used to isolate PBMCs. This clonotype was seen only a few times. Its cognate antigen has yet to be identified. No base qualities exist here, and no much larger clone lies one base off it. Inclusive of the bounding cysteine and phenylalanine, the CDR3 is 14 residues long. Here the CDR3 DNA is all that survives: 42 bases in frame from base 1. The germline V gene provides CDR1 ENHRY and CDR2 SYGVKD. V loses 2 bases, J loses 1 base, and the germline ends lie 9 bases apart. The sequencer listed for this sample is Illumina NovaSeq 6000. TCRalpha and TCRbeta cDNA libraries were built by 5'RACE with constant-segment primers, adding sample barcodes and unique molecular identifiers. Trizol reagent was used to extract RNA from every sample. Library amplification was performed in two PCR steps, and a second sample barcode and Illumina TruSeq adapters were introduced in the second step. Libraries were sequenced on an Illumina NovaSeq with 2 x 150 bp paired-end reads. On the study's bioinformatics: Demultiplexing of reads and collapsing into UMI-guided consensus sequences were performed with migec v1.2.7. With mixcr v2.1.11, UMI consensuses were aligned to TRA and TRB V and J templates and assembled into clonotypes. A clonotype was counted as expanded or contracted only if both edgeR and NoisET called the change significant, with noise models trained on biological replicates. For edgeR calls, a false discovery rate-adjusted p below 0.01 and a log2 fold-change threshold of 1 were applied. As an exploratory analysis of dynamics, PCA with hierarchical clustering was applied to max-normalized trajectories of the 1000 most abundant clonotypes. The CD4 or CD8 phenotype of responding clones was assigned using the separately sequenced CD4+ and CD8+ repertoires. The public sequencing data were trimmed at Q25 with fastp and processed into clonotypes with MiXCR by TCRdb, which kept only in-frame beta chains. Each entry is one CDR3 protein sequence, shown with its most common DNA and genes. These V and J calls originate from TCRdb's pipeline instead of the authors' own analysis. The sample includes under 650,000 distinct CDR3 sequences, with approximately 18% observed a single time. The ten largest account for about 12% of the sample.

The chain couples TRBV10-3 to TRBJ2-7; a confident D gene designation cannot be given. Sequenced input: PBMCs or a T cell subset sorted from them (not recorded which). The TCR originated in an adult woman who had mild COVID-19 (a few samples of this study predate the infection). The sample titles of this study are shuffled in the database, so cell type and time point are left out; the donor was told from shared clones. The CDR3 region: CAISENRRSYEQYF. Here is the DNA: TGTGCCATCAGTGAGAATAGAAGGTCCTACGAGCAGTACTTC.